These 2 T cell receptor beta chains came from one sample sequenced in a study of blood T cell repertoires in COVID-19. Libraries were prepared by immunoSEQ multiplex PCR; TCRdb keeps only in-frame clonotypes and omits some of them. This table has around 97,000 clones, roughly 87% appearing once. The material sequenced was peripheral blood. These TCRs come from a woman over 75 in a cohort sampled during active COVID-19.

Details on this clone: The junction shows a germline mismatch at one end, possibly a read error. The rearrangement joins TRBV11-2 to TRBJ2-7, with 9 bases fitting TRBD1. The CDR3 is made up of 12 amino acids. Germline V gene lookup returns CDR1 SGHAT and CDR2 FQNNGV. CDR3 nucleotides: TGTGCCAGCAGCTTAGATTTATGGGACAGGGAATTC. Protein product: CASSLDLWDREF.

The V gene is TRBV2, the J gene TRBJ2-5; D not certain. CDR3 length: 14 residues. Per germline, CDR1 SNHLY and CDR2 FYNNEI. With 6 bases removed from V and 1 base from J, the gap between germline ends came to 12 bases. DNA of the CDR3: TGTGCCAGCAGCGCCCGGGTCCTCCAAGAGACCCAGTACTTC. Amino acid sequence: CASSARVLQETQYF.